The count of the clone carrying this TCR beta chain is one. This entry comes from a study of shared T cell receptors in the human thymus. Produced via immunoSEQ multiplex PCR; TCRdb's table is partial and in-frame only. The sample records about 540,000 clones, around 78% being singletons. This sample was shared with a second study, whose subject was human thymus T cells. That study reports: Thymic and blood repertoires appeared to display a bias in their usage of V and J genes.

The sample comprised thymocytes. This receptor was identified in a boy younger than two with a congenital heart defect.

The CDR3 DNA sequence: TGTGCCAGCAGCCAAGATAGGTGGCGGGATCGGCGGGTTACCCAAAGCTCTGGGGCCAACGTCCTGACTTTC. It specifies CASSQDRWRDRRVTQSSGANVLTF. The chain employs TRBV4-2 and TRBJ2-6; D is possibly TRBD2 (6 bases). Germline assignment: CDR1 LGHNA and CDR2 YNFKEQ. The CDR3 has 24 amino acids. Trimming shortened V by 0 bases and J by 0 bases, and 30 bases separated the two germline ends.